This section outlines one TCR beta chain sequence together with its context. Its antigen remains unknown. Trimming stripped 3 bases from V and 0 bases from J, with 11 bases between. The germline CDR1 and CDR2 sequences are MNHEY and SMNVEV (reference sequence). The CDR3 has 15 amino acids. The source of the sample is a study of T cell repertoires in cytomegalovirus infection. Study observations and caveats: HLA-C-restricted CMV-specific TCR beta clonotypes prevailed in the ex vivo response.

TCRdb used MiXCR to reprocess the reads, holding one entry per CDR3 protein. Found here are about 110,000 distinct CDR3 sequences, about 28% of them singletons; the top ten hold about 81%. Sequenced here: CD8+ T cells from cultured PBMCs, sampled from culture after CMV antigen stimulation. J is TRBJ1-1 and V is TRBV27; possible D gene TRBD1, 5 bases. The source of this sequence is a human donor in good health (CMV status not recorded). Some clones in this sample may be carry-over from other donors' samples. CDR3 sequence: CASSFRWGMNTEAFF. In nucleotides, the CDR3 is TGTGCCAGCAGTTTTCGGTGGGGGATGAACACTGAAGCTTTCTTT.